The 22 T cell receptor beta chains below come from one sample, sequenced in a study of blood T cell repertoires in COVID-19. Produced via immunoSEQ multiplex PCR; TCRdb's table is partial and in-frame only. The repertoire consists of some 150,000 clones, with 81% occurring once and the leading ten covering 7% to 10%. Sequenced: peripheral blood. The receptors originated from a human donor with acute or convalescent COVID-19. The donor label of this sample is uncertain.

A word on this clone: This same CDR3 is encoded by further DNA sequences in the sample. The V and J genes are TRBV6-5 and TRBJ1-2, with 11 bases that match TRBD1. This CDR3 is 16 amino acids long. V shed 0 bases, J shed 5 bases, and the junction held 5 bases outside the gene matches. CDR1 and CDR2 (germline): MNHEY, SVGAGI. The CDR3: CASSYSRTGGGYGYTF. CDR3 in DNA: TGTGCCAGCAGTTACTCTAGGACAGGGGGCGGATATGGCTACACCTTC.

CDR3 protein: CASNRGNYGYTF. DNA of the CDR3: TGTGCCAGCAACAGGGGAAACTATGGCTACACCTTC. The V gene is TRBV4-2, the J gene TRBJ1-2, with TRBD1 matching over 7 bases. The CDR3 has 12 amino acids. Germline trimming cut 7 bases from V and 2 bases from J; bases unmatched to any gene: 1. The germline gives CDR1 LGHNA, CDR2 YNFKEQ.

Here the CDR3 reads CASTQTGNTEAFF. The CDR3 coding sequence is TGTGCCAGTACCCAGACAGGGAACACTGAAGCTTTCTTT. The chain carries TRBV19 and TRBJ1-1; D possibly corresponds to TRBD1 (6 bases). The CDR3 spans 13 residues. Trimming shortened V by 7 bases and J by 1 base, and 10 bases separated the two germline ends. Germline V CDR1 and CDR2: LNHDA, SQIVND (reference sequence).

The V and J genes are TRBV5-1 and TRBJ2-7; 13 nucleotides line up with TRBD2. The CDR3 runs to 16 residues. J lost 2 bases, V lost 4 bases, and 6 bases had no gene match. The germline V gene encodes CDR1 SGHRS and CDR2 YFSETQ. Here the CDR3 reads CASSPGTSGIPYEQYF. The CDR3 DNA reads TGCGCCAGCAGCCCGGGGACTAGCGGGATACCCTACGAGCAGTACTTC.

In this sample, this clone turned up a few times. V is TRBV19 and J is TRBJ2-7; D is undetermined. Trimming pared 2 bases from V and 1 base from J, leaving 6 bases between. CDR3 length: 13 amino acids. Germline V lookup: CDR1 LNHDA, CDR2 SQIVND (reference sequence). The CDR3: CASSITVSYEQYV. The CDR3 coding sequence is TGTGCCAGTAGTATAACGGTTTCCTACGAGCAGTACGTC.

The chain joins TRBV27 to TRBJ1-3, with no clear D. The V gene lost 5 bases and the J gene lost 0 bases, with 5 bases spanning the gap. Germline loops: CDR1 MNHEY, CDR2 SMNVEV (reference sequence). The CDR3 sequence is 13 residues long. Here the CDR3 DNA reads TGTGCCAGCAGTCCGTACTCTGGAAACACCATATATTTT. Encoded protein: CASSPYSGNTIYF.

This rearrangement joins TRBV27 to TRBJ1-2; TRBD1 agrees at 8 bases. Germline loops: CDR1 MNHEY, CDR2 SMNVEV (reference sequence). The CDR3 is 12 amino acids. Trimming took 6 bases from V and 8 from J; bases not matched to a gene: 5. CDR3 loop: CASRPTGEGYTF. The DNA for the CDR3 is TGTGCCAGCAGGCCGACAGGGGAAGGCTACACCTTC.

The chain is built from TRBV3-1 (or the pseudogene TRBV3-2) and TRBJ1-2; D gene unclear. The CDR3 is made up of 15 amino acids. The V and J ends lost 4 bases and 0 bases respectively, with 12 bases between them. From germline, CDR1 is LGHDT and CDR2 YNNKEL (reference sequence). CDR3 in amino acids: CASSPLAIPNYGYTF. CDR3 DNA: TGTGCCAGCAGCCCACTAGCCATCCCTAACTATGGCTACACCTTC.

V gene TRBV10-3 combines with J gene TRBJ2-7, with 8 bases identical to TRBD1. This CDR3 spans 14 amino acids. With V trimmed by 0 bases and J by 6 bases, 4 bases remained unmatched. Looked up from germline, CDR1 is ENHRY and CDR2 is SYGVKD. CDR3: CAISESADRGEQYV. CDR3 bases: TGTGCCATCAGTGAGTCCGCCGACAGGGGCGAGCAGTACGTC.

The chain couples TRBV6-5 to TRBJ1-1; D might be TRBD1 (5 bases). The germline V and J ends were trimmed by 2 bases and 4 bases, with 11 bases remaining between them. In germline, CDR1 is MNHEY, CDR2 SVGAGI. This CDR3 region has 14 residues. CDR3 amino acids: CASSYAGLSTEAFF. The CDR3 DNA is TGTGCCAGCAGTTACGCGGGGCTGAGCACTGAAGCTTTCTTT.

The rearrangement links TRBV18 to TRBJ1-4, with D tentatively TRBD1 (5 bases). Germline V CDR1 and CDR2: KGHSH, LQKENI. The CDR3 is made up of 16 amino acids. Trimming removed 2 bases from V and 0 bases from J, with 10 bases in between. The CDR3 region is CASSPDRTSTNEKLFF. In DNA form, the CDR3 reads TGTGCCAGCTCACCAGACAGAACCTCAACTAATGAAAAACTGTTTTTT.

The chain has TRBV5-4 and TRBJ2-2; 7 bases fit TRBD1. J was trimmed by 6 bases and V by 2 bases; bases with no gene match: 4. Germline CDR1 is SGHNT and CDR2 is YYREEE (reference sequence). The CDR3 consists of 14 residues. CDR3 DNA sequence: TGTGCCAGCAGCTTTCTTACAGGGGCCGGGGAGCTGTTTTTT. It is translated as CASSFLTGAGELFF.

The V and J genes are TRBV7-6 and TRBJ1-1, with unresolved D. Germline V gives CDR1 SGHVS, CDR2 FNYEAQ. Trimming removed 5 bases at V and 1 base at J, with 8 bases between. The CDR3 is 13 residues long. The CDR3 coding sequence is TGTGCCAGCAGCCCAGAATGGAACACTGAAGCTTTCTTT. Encoded protein: CASSPEWNTEAFF.

The genes are TRBV30 and TRBJ2-5; 8 nucleotides align to TRBD2. V lost 3 bases and J lost 4; bases outside the gene matches: 7. Germline loops: CDR1 GTSNPN, CDR2 SVGIG (reference sequence). The CDR3 is 14 amino acids. The CDR3 nucleotides are TGTGCCTGGAGGGTGGCGGGGGGTGGAGAGACCCAGTACTTC. It translates to CAWRVAGGGETQYF.

The chain employs TRBV30 and TRBJ2-1; 12 positions match TRBD1. There are 15 residues in the CDR3. CDR1 is GTSNPN, CDR2 SVGIG, per germline (reference sequence). Trimming cost V 5 bases and J 7 bases; bases outside gene matches: 9. The CDR3 reads CAWVLGQGARNEQFF. As DNA, the CDR3 is TGTGCCTGGGTTTTGGGACAGGGGGCGCGAAATGAGCAGTTCTTC.

The chain recombines TRBV19 with TRBJ1-1, with D uncertain. CDR1 and CDR2 (germline): LNHDA, SQIVND (reference sequence). This CDR3 is built from 13 residues. With 7 bases removed from V and 4 bases from J, the gap between germline ends came to 13 bases. The CDR3 DNA follows: TGTGCCAGTAAAAGCACCCCGAGCACTGAAGCTTTCTTT. This encodes CASKSTPSTEAFF.

The V gene is TRBV19, the J gene TRBJ1-2; a weak D match, TRBD1 (6 bases). The germline gives CDR1 LNHDA, CDR2 SQIVND (reference sequence). The germline V and J ends were trimmed by 3 bases and 5 bases, with 16 bases remaining between them. The CDR3 runs 15 residues. The CDR3 DNA follows: TGTGCCAGTAGTATCGGGACAAGGGGCGGATATGGCTACACCTTC. It is translated as CASSIGTRGGYGYTF.

The rearrangement uses TRBV2 and TRBJ2-1; TRBD2 matches 15 bases. This CDR3 is built from 17 residues. The junction had 5 bases not matched to a gene; V was cut back by 4 bases and J by 4 bases. Germline V CDR1 and CDR2: SNHLY, FYNNEI. The CDR3 region has the DNA TGTGCCAGCAGTGGTCCCGGGACTAGCGGGGGGTACAATGAGCAGTTCTTC. As protein: CASSGPGTSGGYNEQFF.

CDR3 nucleotide sequence: TGCGCCAGCAGCTTGGCTTCGGGGGGACCCTACGAGCAGTACGTC. Translating gives CASSLASGGPYEQYV. This rearrangement joins TRBV5-1 to TRBJ2-7; 7 bases are a match to TRBD2. V lost 0 bases to trimming and J lost 2 bases; unmatched junction nucleotides: 5. This CDR3 spans 15 amino acids. Germline lookup yields CDR1 SGHRS and CDR2 YFSETQ.

In nucleotides, the CDR3 is TGTGCCAGCAGTGAAATGGGACAGGGGTCCCGGACTAACTATGGCTACACCTTC. Its translation: CASSEMGQGSRTNYGYTF. The rearrangement joins TRBV2 to TRBJ1-2; TRBD1 matches 10 bases. Germline-derived CDR1 and CDR2 are SNHLY and FYNNEI. This CDR3 is 18 amino acids long. Germline trimming cut 2 bases from V and 0 bases from J; bases unmatched to any gene: 9.

This rearrangement joins TRBV6-5 to TRBJ2-7; D may be TRBD1 (6 bases). The V gene lost 10 bases and the J gene lost 7 bases, with 23 bases spanning the gap. The CDR3 is 14 residues long. Germline CDR1 MNHEY, CDR2 SVGAGI. CDR3 DNA sequence: TGTGCCATCAAACCACCGGGACACCTTACTGAGCAGTACGTC. Protein: CAIKPPGHLTEQYV.

V and J are TRBV4-2 and TRBJ1-2; D call uncertain. V lost 0 bases and J lost 7, with 12 bases in between. CDR3 size: 14 residues. Germline V gives CDR1 LGHNA, CDR2 YNFKEQ. CDR3 bases: TGTGCCAGCAGCCAAGAAAGGTGGGGAGTTGGCTACACCTTC. It translates to CASSQERWGVGYTF.